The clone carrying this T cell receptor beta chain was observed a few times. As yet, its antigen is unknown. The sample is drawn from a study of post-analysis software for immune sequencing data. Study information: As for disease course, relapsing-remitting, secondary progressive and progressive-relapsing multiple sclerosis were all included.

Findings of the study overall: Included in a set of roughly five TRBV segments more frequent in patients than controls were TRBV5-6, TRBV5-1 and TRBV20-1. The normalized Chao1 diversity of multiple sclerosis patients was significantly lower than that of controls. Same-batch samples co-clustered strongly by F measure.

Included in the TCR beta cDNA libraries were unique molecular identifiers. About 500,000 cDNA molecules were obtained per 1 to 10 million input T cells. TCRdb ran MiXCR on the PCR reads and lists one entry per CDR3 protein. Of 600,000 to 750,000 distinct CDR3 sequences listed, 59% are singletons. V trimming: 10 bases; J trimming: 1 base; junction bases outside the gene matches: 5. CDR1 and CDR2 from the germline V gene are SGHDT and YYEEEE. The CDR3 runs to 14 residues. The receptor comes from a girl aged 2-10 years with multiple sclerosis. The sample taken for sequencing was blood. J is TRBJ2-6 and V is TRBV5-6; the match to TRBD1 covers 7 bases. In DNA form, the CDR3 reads TGTGCCTCAACCAGGGGGTCTGGGGCCAACGTCCTGACTTTC. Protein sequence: CASTRGSGANVLTF.